Described below is a single T cell receptor (beta chain) sequence and its context. Its antigen remains unidentified. A far more abundant clone sits one base away, making this likely a read error. The identical CDR3 is also encoded by other nucleotide sequences in the sample. This entry belongs to a study of shared clonotypes between healthy human individuals. The study's findings and limits: Incompleteness in sorted-subset sequencing, despite large depth, was shown by rarefaction.

Assay: immunoSEQ multiplex PCR; the TCRdb copy retains only in-frame clones and omits some. The data contain hundreds of thousands of clones, around 78% of them singletons. The sequence was obtained from a woman under 40 in good health. The sequencing sample was made of memory CD4+ T cells sorted from blood. Indicated subset: CD45RA-negative fraction.

The CDR3: CASSQEDGNTEAFF. The CDR3 region has the DNA TGCGCCAGCAGCCAGGAGGACGGGAACACTGAAGCTTTCTTT. The chain is built from TRBV4-1 and TRBJ1-1; D not resolved. The germline V gene encodes CDR1 MGHRA and CDR2 YSYEKL. The V end lost 3 bases, the J end lost 1 base, and 9 bases lay between the germline ends. The CDR3 is made up of 14 amino acids.